This T cell receptor (beta chain) was sequenced for a study of T cells after yellow fever vaccination. Study details: The authors prepared low-cell-number fractions using SMART-Seq v4 Ultra Low Input.

By 5'RACE template switching, TCR cDNA was produced, with a universal primer site and UMIs added in the process. From the 5' RACE reads, TCRdb called clonotypes with MiXCR, one entry per CDR3 protein. The sample has fewer than 450,000 distinct CDR3 sequences; around 4.1% are singletons. In its sample, this clonotype was seen many times. What it recognizes is unknown. From germline, CDR1 is SGHRS and CDR2 YFSETQ. V lost 4 bases to trimming and J lost 0 bases; unmatched junction nucleotides: 6. The CDR3 extends over 15 amino acids. Findings of the study overall: Once the booster was given, most primary-vaccination clones reappeared, at around 96% for CD4 and around 90% for CD8. The presence of abundant clonotypes contaminating from the bulk population was possible in FACS-sorted repertoires.

The V call is TRBV5-1, the J call TRBJ1-1; TRBD1 aligns across 7 bases. The sequence was obtained from a man aged 18 to 35 who received the YFV17D yellow fever vaccine. The sample consisted of PBMCs, taken 5 days after the yellow fever booster vaccination. The CDR3 nucleotides are TGCGCCAGCAGCGCGCCGACAGGGATGAACACTGAAGCTTTCTTT. It encodes CASSAPTGMNTEAFF.